The 14 T cell receptor beta chains given below trace back to one sample, sequenced in a study of CD8 T cells in ankylosing spondylitis. Each CDR3 protein is one row after TCRdb ran MiXCR on the 5' RACE reads. The table includes about 320,000 distinct CDR3 sequences, approximately 10% detected once. The sequencing input was blood, either unsorted or a sorted T cell fraction (not recorded which). The source of these receptors is a female donor with ankylosing spondylitis or in good health (not recorded which).

This clonotype has ten or more counts. The rearrangement links TRBV6-1 to TRBJ1-2, with D uncertain. Germline V gene data show CDR1 as MNHNS and CDR2 as SASEGT. V was shortened by 7 bases and J by 0 bases, with 6 bases between the two germline ends. The CDR3 extends over 12 amino acids. The CDR3 DNA is TGTGCCAGCACCCATACTAACTATGGCTACACCTTC. Protein: CASTHTNYGYTF.

The CDR3, as DNA: TGTGCCTGGAGTGTAGTTAGCGGGATCAATGAGCAGTTCTTC. It translates to CAWSVVSGINEQFF. This chain joins TRBV30 and TRBJ2-1; 8 nucleotides agree with TRBD2. The V segment lost 0 bases and the J segment 6 bases; nucleotides outside the gene matches: 4. This CDR3 has 14 residues. Germline-derived CDR1 and CDR2 are GTSNPN and SVGIG (reference sequence).

This clonotype was seen at least ten times. V is TRBV28 and J is TRBJ2-3; D uncertain. Trimming left V 5 bases short and J 4 bases short, with 16 bases between. Per germline, CDR1 MDHEN and CDR2 SYDVKM. The CDR3 length is 15 residues. This CDR3 is CASSPRFPFSDTQYF. As DNA, the CDR3 is TGTGCCAGCAGTCCCAGGTTCCCCTTCTCAGATACGCAGTATTTT.

The chain carries TRBV5-1 and TRBJ2-1, with D possibly matching TRBD2 (5 bases). The CDR3 runs to 13 residues. In germline, CDR1 is SGHRS, CDR2 YFSETQ. V was clipped by 0 bases and J by 10 bases, with 11 bases between them. DNA of the CDR3: TGCGCCAGCAGCTTGGCGGCTTCGGGGGAGCAGTTCTTC. Translation: CASSLAASGEQFF.

The V call is TRBV30, the J call TRBJ2-1; 13 nucleotides align to TRBD2. The V gene end was trimmed by 4 bases and the J gene end by 4 bases; junction bases not matched to a gene: 1. The CDR3 runs 14 residues. Germline loops: CDR1 GTSNPN, CDR2 SVGIG (reference sequence). CDR3 DNA sequence: TGTGCCTGGACGGGACTAGCGGGATACAATGAGCAGTTCTTC. This encodes CAWTGLAGYNEQFF.

This rearrangement joins TRBV5-6 to TRBJ2-5; 7 bases are a match to TRBD1. Germline CDR1 SGHDT, CDR2 YYEEEE. This CDR3 is 14 amino acids long. The J segment lost 5 bases and the V segment lost 2 bases, leaving 6 bases of the junction unmatched. In DNA form, the CDR3 reads TGTGCCAGCAGCTTAGAGGGGGCCTGGGAGACCCAGTACTTC. Protein sequence: CASSLEGAWETQYF. Supplemented by reference TRBV5-6 and TRBJ2-5, the full variable domain reads DAGVTQSPTHLIKTRGQQVTLRCSPKSGHDTVSWYQQALGQGPQFIFQYYEEEERQRGNFPDRFSGHQFPNYSSELNVNALLLGDSALYLCASSLEGAWETQYFGPGTRLLVL.

Many counts were recorded for this clonotype. This chain links TRBV4-1 with TRBJ1-2; no definite D call. The germline gives CDR1 MGHRA, CDR2 YSYEKL. This CDR3 contains 16 residues. The germline V and J ends were trimmed by 1 base and 0 bases, with 12 bases remaining between them. CDR3 sequence (DNA): TGCGCCAGCAGCCAAGCGGACGCCAACACTAACTATGGCTACACCTTC. It translates to CASSQADANTNYGYTF.

For this clonotype: A much larger clone lies one base from this, so it may be a read error. The CDR3 nucleotides read TGTGCCAGCAGTTACTCGAAAGCACGGATCTATGGCGACACCTTC. Translating it yields CASSYSKARIYGDTF. The gene calls are TRBV6-5 and TRBJ1-2, with unresolved D. Germline assignment: CDR1 MNHEY and CDR2 SVGAGI. The CDR3 runs 15 residues.

This clonotype was observed many times. The chain combines TRBV20-1 with TRBJ1-4; D remains unclear. The CDR3 length is 14 residues. Trimming left V 5 bases short and J 3 bases short, with 13 bases between. CDR1 and CDR2 (germline): DFQATT, SNEGSKA (reference sequence). DNA of the CDR3: TGCAGTGCTCTCAGCCCACCACCTAATGAAAAACTGTTTTTT. Its translation: CSALSPPPNEKLFF.

Only a few counts were recorded for this clonotype. The chain employs TRBV5-1 and TRBJ2-7, with TRBD1 matching 9 bases. CDR3 length: 13 residues. J was trimmed by 6 bases and V by 4 bases; bases with no gene match: 5. From germline, CDR1 is SGHRS and CDR2 YFSETQ. The CDR3 nucleotides read TGCGCCAGCAGCCAGGGACAGGGTCTCGAGCAGTACTTC. Translating it yields CASSQGQGLEQYF.

This clonotype was counted ten times or more. This chain connects TRBV20-1 to TRBJ2-3; no definite D call. The V end was cut by 3 bases, the J end by 0 bases, with 13 bases between. From germline, CDR1 is DFQATT and CDR2 SNEGSKA (reference sequence). The CDR3 runs to 15 residues. CDR3 protein: CSASRVLSSTDTQYF. DNA for the CDR3: TGCAGTGCTAGTAGGGTTTTATCTAGCACAGATACGCAGTATTTT.

This clonotype was recorded at least ten times. J is TRBJ2-2 and V is TRBV5-1; TRBD1 agrees at 9 bases. The length of the CDR3 is 15 residues. Germline CDR1 and CDR2: SGHRS and YFSETQ. Trimming cost V 4 bases and J 5 bases; bases outside gene matches: 6. The CDR3 is CASSRGQGETGELFF. The DNA of the CDR3 is TGCGCCAGCAGCCGGGGACAGGGAGAAACCGGGGAGCTGTTTTTT. The full variable domain, its missing parts supplied by reference TRBV5-1 and TRBJ2-2, is KAGVTQTPRYLIKTRGQQVTLSCSPISGHRSVSWYQQTPGQGLQFLFEYFSETQRNKGNFPGRFSGRQFSNSRSEMNVSTLELGDSALYLCASSRGQGETGELFFGEGSRLTVL.

This sequence joins TRBV5-1 and TRBJ2-5; D is undetermined. V dropped 4 bases and J dropped 4 bases, with 14 bases sitting between them. The CDR3 is made up of 14 amino acids. CDR1 is SGHRS and CDR2 is YFSETQ in the germline V gene. CDR3 coding DNA: TGCGCCAGCAGCCCCCCTTCAGAGCGAGAGACCCAGTACTTC. Translating it yields CASSPPSERETQYF.

This chain connects TRBV6-5 to TRBJ2-3, with D possibly TRBD1 on 6 matching bases. Germline CDR1 reads MNHEY; CDR2 reads SVGAGI. The V end was cut by 0 bases, the J end by 10 bases, with 14 bases between. The CDR3 covers 14 residues. The CDR3 DNA is TGTGCCAGCAGTTACTCGAGCGCAGGGGTAGCGCAGTATTTT. It encodes CASSYSSAGVAQYF.